The 6 T cell receptor beta chains below all came from one sample that was sequenced in a study of T cells in women clearing cervical HPV infection. The protocol was immunoSEQ multiplex PCR, while the TCRdb copy is restricted to in-frame clones and leaves out a portion. Its table lists roughly 34,000 clones. The sequenced sample consisted of blood buffy coat. These receptors all stem from a woman between 18 and 70 years old with a cervical HPV16 infection that either progressed to CIN3+ or cleared (not recorded which).

On this clone itself: The CDR3 end is not reached by the read, which stops 3 residues before it; the germline J gene fills it in. Other DNA sequences in the sample encode the same CDR3. The chain carries TRBV2 and TRBJ1-3; D is possibly TRBD1 (6 bases). This CDR3 comprises 15 residues. Germline V CDR1 and CDR2: SNHLY, FYNNEI. Deletions cut 7 bases from V and 0 bases from J, with 13 bases between. The DNA read from the CDR3 is TGTGCCAGCATCGGGGGGGCTTACTCTGGAAACACC. It yields the protein CASIGGAYSGNT. Given in full, the CDR3 is CASIGGAYSGNTIYF.

As to this clone: The sequenced fragment ends 3 residues before the CDR3 boundary, so the rest is inferred from the germline J gene. The rearrangement joins TRBV20-1 to TRBJ2-5; D is perhaps TRBD2 (5 bases). Germline V gene data show CDR1 as DFQATT and CDR2 as SNEGSKA (reference sequence). V lost 2 bases, J lost 3 bases, and 10 bases lay in between. This CDR3 is built from 13 residues. Incomplete CDR3 DNA: TGCAGTGCTAGACATCCGGGGAAAGAGACC. Amino acids: CSARHPGKET. The complete CDR3 protein is CSARHPGKETQYF.

Remarks on this clone: The read is 3 residues too short to cover the CDR3 end, so that end is filled in from the germline J gene. The chain combines TRBV2 with TRBJ2-1; tentatively, D is TRBD1 (6 bases). CDR3 size: 12 residues. V lost 5 bases and J lost 8, with 10 bases in between. The germline CDR1 and CDR2 sequences are SNHLY and FYNNEI. CDR3 sequence: CASSLQGYEQFF. CDR3 DNA (partial): TGTGCCAGCAGTCTCCAGGGGTATGAG.

This chain's CDR3 is CASSRVTSGGYNEQFF. CDR3 DNA (partial): TGTGCCAGCTCCCGGGTTACAAGCGGGGGATACAATGAG. The chain employs TRBV18 and TRBJ2-1; TRBD2 aligns across 8 bases. The sequenced fragment ends 3 residues before the CDR3 boundary, so the rest is inferred from the germline J gene. The V gene's germline CDR1 is KGHSH and CDR2 LQKENI. Unmatched junction bases numbered 11, after V lost 6 bases and J lost 4 bases. This CDR3 is built from 16 residues.

A word on this clone: One end of the junction is discordant with germline, which a read error may explain. Coverage ceases 3 residues before the CDR3 finishes, and the germline J gene fills in the end. The same CDR3 also results from other DNA sequences found in this sample. V gene TRBV5-1 combines with J gene TRBJ1-3; weak D call: TRBD1 (5 bases). The CDR3 spans 16 residues. Germline CDR1 reads SGHRS; CDR2 reads YFSETQ. This CDR3 reads CASSINGGGTGNTIYF. CDR3 bases read: TGCGCCAGCAGCATCAACGGGGGGGGTACTGGAAACACG.

Concerning this clone itself: The read comes to an end 3 residues before the CDR3 does, leaving the germline J gene to fill in the end. The J gene is TRBJ1-4, the V gene TRBV5-1, with 8 positions matching TRBD1. The CDR3 has 14 residues. Per the germline V gene, CDR1 is SGHRS and CDR2 is YFSETQ. The sequenced part of the CDR3 DNA is TGCGCCAGCAGCCCGGGACAGGACGGCGCACCA. This codes for CASSPGQDGAP. The entire CDR3 protein is CASSPGQDGAPLFF.